The clone carrying this T cell receptor (beta chain) has only a few counts. Libraries were prepared by immunoSEQ multiplex PCR; TCRdb keeps only in-frame clonotypes and omits some of them. The data show fewer than 350,000 clones, 75% to 90% seen once. Assignment of participants to cohorts was predicated upon participant-reported clinical history. From germline, CDR1 is SQVTM and CDR2 ANQGSEA. The CDR3 has 13 amino acids. V was pared by 7 bases and J by 5 bases, with 8 bases of the junction left unmatched. These data originate in a study of blood T cell repertoires in COVID-19. Study in general: The cDNA or gDNA used as material had been derived from T cells, B-cell-depleted T cells, or PBMCs.

Sequencing was carried out using PBMCs or T cells enriched from blood (not recorded which). The clonotype originates from a woman aged 25-40 years with acute COVID-19. V gene TRBV29-1 combines with J gene TRBJ2-7, with 10 bases that match TRBD2. The CDR3 reads CSASGSGRNEQYF. DNA for the CDR3: TGCAGCGCCTCGGGTAGCGGGAGGAACGAGCAGTACTTC.